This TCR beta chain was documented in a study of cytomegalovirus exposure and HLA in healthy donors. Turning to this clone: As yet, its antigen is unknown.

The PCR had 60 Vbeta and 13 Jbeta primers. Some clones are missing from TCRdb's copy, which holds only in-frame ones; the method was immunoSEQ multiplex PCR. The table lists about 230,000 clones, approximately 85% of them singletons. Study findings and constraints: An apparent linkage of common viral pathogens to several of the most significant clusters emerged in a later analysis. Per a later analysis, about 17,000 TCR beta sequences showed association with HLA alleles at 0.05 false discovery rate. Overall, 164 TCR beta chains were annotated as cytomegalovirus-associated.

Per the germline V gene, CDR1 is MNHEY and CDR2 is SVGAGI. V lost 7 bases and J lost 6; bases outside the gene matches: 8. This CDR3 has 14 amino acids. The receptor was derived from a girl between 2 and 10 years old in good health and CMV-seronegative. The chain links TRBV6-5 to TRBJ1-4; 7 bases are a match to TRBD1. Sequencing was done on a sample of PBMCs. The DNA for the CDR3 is TGTGCCAGCATTCCCCGGGACAGCTATGAAAAACTGTTTTTT. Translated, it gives CASIPRDSYEKLFF.